The 16 T cell receptor beta chains listed next were all sequenced from one sample in a study of human T cells and chemical hapten exposure. Time point reported: patch test 2, 6 weeks after DPC sensitization. Treatment denoted: therapeutic diphenylcyclopropenone sensitization with weekly scalp DPC. TCRdb analysed the RACE reads with MiXCR anew, one entry per CDR3 protein. The repertoire has 140,000 or so distinct CDR3 sequences, approximately 10% of them found once; the top ten carry 1.2% to 1.5%. The specimen comprised whole blood, sampled in connection with sensitization to the hapten diphenylcyclopropenone (DPC). The receptors were gathered from a woman in her fifties or sixties with alopecia areata. Some clones in this sample may be carry-over from other donors' samples.

This clonotype came up many times. The chain's CDR3 is CASSSGTSGISYEQYF. Written as DNA, the CDR3 is TGTGCCAGCAGTTCCGGGACTAGCGGGATCTCCTACGAGCAGTACTTC. This chain links TRBV27 with TRBJ2-7, with 13 bases that match TRBD2. Germline V CDR1 and CDR2: MNHEY, SMNVEV (reference sequence). CDR3 length: 16 residues. J was trimmed by 0 bases and V by 4 bases; bases with no gene match: 3.

The J gene is TRBJ2-2, the V gene TRBV7-9; unclear D gene. V was clipped by 1 base and J by 6 bases, with 6 bases between them. Germline V gene data show CDR1 as SEHNR and CDR2 as FQNEAQ (reference sequence). The CDR3 loop spans 13 amino acids. In DNA form, the CDR3 reads TGTGCCAGCAGCTTAGTGGTTTCCGGGGAGCTGTTTTTT. Translated, it gives CASSLVVSGELFF.

This chain joins TRBV6-2 or TRBV6-3 and TRBJ2-7, with 11 nucleotides matching TRBD2. V lost 5 bases to trimming and J lost 7 bases; unmatched junction nucleotides: 13. CDR3 length: 16 residues. The germline V gene encodes CDR1 MNHEY and CDR2 SVGEGT. The CDR3 region is CASSATSGRIGVEQYF. The DNA for the CDR3 is TGTGCCAGCAGTGCCACTAGCGGGAGAATAGGCGTGGAGCAGTACTTC.

This clonotype was picked up a small number of times. This rearrangement joins TRBV5-1 to TRBJ1-1; no clear D. The V end was cut by 1 base, the J end by 0 bases, with 7 bases between. The CDR3 extends over 14 amino acids. CDR1 SGHRS and CDR2 YFSETQ come from the germline V gene. The CDR3 sequence: CASSLNKMNTEAFF. CDR3 DNA sequence: TGCGCCAGCAGCTTGAACAAGATGAACACTGAAGCTTTCTTT.

The table lists this clonotype with a few counts. The CDR3 DNA reads TGTGCCAGCAGCCAATCGGGAGCGGGAGGGCACATCTACAATGAGCAGTTCTTC. It is translated as CASSQSGAGGHIYNEQFF. The rearrangement uses TRBV3-1 and TRBJ2-1; 10 bases are shared with TRBD2. The CDR3 is 18 residues long. J lost 3 bases, V lost 2 bases, and 10 bases had no gene match. The germline CDR1 and CDR2 sequences are LGHDT and YNNKEL (reference sequence).

This clonotype was seen only a few times. The CDR3 here is CASRETSGRVNEQFF. The CDR3 DNA reads TGTGCCAGCAGGGAGACTAGCGGGAGGGTTAATGAGCAGTTCTTC. The rearrangement joins TRBV12-3 or TRBV12-4 to TRBJ2-1, with 14 positions matching TRBD2. CDR3 size: 15 residues. V dropped 6 bases and J dropped 7; count of bases not matched to a gene: 5.

This clonotype came up many times. This chain joins TRBV29-1 and TRBJ2-2; D might be TRBD1 (5 bases). The CDR3 is 14 residues long. From germline, CDR1 is SQVTM and CDR2 ANQGSEA. Between the trimmed V and J ends, which lost 2 bases and 3 bases, there was a span of 10 bases. CDR3 in DNA: TGCAGCGTTGAAATCAGGGCACACACCGGGGAGCTGTTTTTT. This encodes CSVEIRAHTGELFF.

This clonotype was observed a handful of times. This chain joins TRBV14 and TRBJ1-1; no definite D call. V dropped 1 base and J dropped 1 base, with 10 bases sitting between them. Germline V gives CDR1 SGHDN, CDR2 FVKESK. The CDR3 has 15 residues. The CDR3 reads CASSQGRSGNTEAFF. Written as DNA, the CDR3 is TGTGCCAGCAGCCAAGGCCGCTCAGGGAACACTGAAGCTTTCTTT.

The CDR3 sequence: CASSFYAEETQYF. The CDR3 region has the DNA TGTGCCAGCAGCTTCTACGCGGAAGAGACCCAGTACTTC. This chain uses TRBV11-3 with TRBJ2-5; D is unclear. The CDR3 is 13 amino acids. CDR1 and CDR2 (germline): SGHNT, YENEEA. Deletions cut 3 bases from V and 3 bases from J, with 8 bases between.

The chain uses TRBV4-1 and TRBJ2-5; tentatively, D is TRBD2 (6 bases). The germline V and J ends were trimmed by 2 bases and 5 bases, with 12 bases remaining between them. This CDR3 has 14 amino acids. Germline V gives CDR1 MGHRA, CDR2 YSYEKL. The CDR3 sequence: CASSQPTAGETQYF. The CDR3 DNA is TGCGCCAGCAGCCAACCGACAGCGGGCGAGACCCAGTACTTC.

This clonotype was found a few times. This chain joins TRBV11-2 and TRBJ2-7; D is tentatively TRBD1 or TRBD2 (5 bases each). Trimming shortened V by 4 bases and J by 7 bases, and 14 bases separated the two germline ends. The CDR3 length is 13 residues. The germline V gene encodes CDR1 SGHAT and CDR2 FQNNGV. The CDR3 loop reads CASSSGDQREQYF. The CDR3 coding sequence is TGTGCCAGCAGCTCCGGGGACCAGCGGGAGCAGTACTTC.

This clonotype was picked up a small number of times. V is TRBV18 and J is TRBJ2-7; D is undetermined. Looked up from germline, CDR1 is KGHSH and CDR2 is LQKENI. CDR3 size: 13 residues. With 3 bases removed from V and 3 bases from J, the gap between germline ends came to 9 bases. CDR3: CASSPNSYYEQYF. For the CDR3, the DNA is TGTGCCAGCTCACCGAACAGCTACTACGAGCAGTACTTC.

In this sample, this clonotype turned up a few times. The chain employs TRBV18 and TRBJ1-2; D call uncertain. The CDR3 is 15 amino acids. Per germline, CDR1 KGHSH and CDR2 LQKENI. V lost 2 bases and J lost 0, with 10 bases in between. CDR3 nucleotide sequence: TGTGCCAGCTCACCAGCGCAGTTAGCTAACTATGGCTACACCTTC. Protein sequence: CASSPAQLANYGYTF.

This clonotype has ten or more counts. The chain couples TRBV11-2 to TRBJ2-2, with D possibly being TRBD2 (6 bases). This CDR3 has 14 amino acids. In germline, CDR1 is SGHAT, CDR2 FQNNGV. V was clipped by 5 bases and J by 5 bases, with 12 bases between them. As DNA, the CDR3 is TGTGCCAGCAGCCCGGGACTGTGGACCGGGGAGCTGTTTTTT. Protein product: CASSPGLWTGELFF.

The chain is built from TRBV6-5 and TRBJ2-7; 10 bases fit TRBD1. CDR3 length equals 14 residues. Germline CDR1 is MNHEY and CDR2 is SVGAGI. J lost 6 bases, V lost 4 bases, and 6 bases had no gene match. The CDR3 DNA reads TGTGCCAGCAGTTTCGGGACAGGGGTCGCCGAGCAGTACTTC. Encoded protein: CASSFGTGVAEQYF.

The chain carries TRBV5-6 and TRBJ2-3; no clear D gene. The V end lost 0 bases, the J end lost 4 bases, and 6 bases lay between the germline ends. Germline V gene sequence: CDR1 SGHDT, CDR2 YYEEEE. There are 13 residues in the CDR3. The DNA of the CDR3 is TGTGCCAGCAGCTTGGCAGGTCCAGATACGCAGTATTTT. Protein: CASSLAGPDTQYF.